What follows is one T cell receptor (beta chain) and its context. Antigen unknown. The CDR3 contains 17 residues. Germline values: CDR1 SGHVS, CDR2 FQNEAQ. V was pared by 3 bases and J by 5 bases, with 22 bases between. These data come from a study of T cell responses to AZD1222 COVID-19 vaccine. The study's findings and limits: White British people made up most donors, females outnumbered males, and clonal diversity was possibly underestimated.

Libraries were prepared by immunoSEQ multiplex PCR; TCRdb keeps only in-frame clonotypes and omits some of them. This sample has 140,000 to 150,000 clones, with approximately 88% found just once. The receptor's source is an adult who received the MenACWY meningococcal vaccine as a control. The material sequenced was peripheral blood, taken 28 days after the second dose of the MenACWY control vaccine. The chain combines TRBV7-8 with TRBJ1-2; tentative D call: TRBD1 (5 bases). The CDR3: CASSFSARTPHWYGYTF. The CDR3 DNA reads TGTGCCAGCAGCTTTTCCGCAAGGACACCACATTGGTATGGCTACACCTTC. Supplemented by reference TRBV7-8 and TRBJ1-2, the full variable domain reads GAGVSQSPRYKVAKRGQDVALRCDPISGHVSLFWYQQALGQGPEFLTYFQNEAQLDKSGLPSDRFFAERPEGSVSTLKIQRTQQEDSAVYLCASSFSARTPHWYGYTFGSGTRLTVV.